The 31 T cell receptor beta chains reported below all come from one sample, sequenced in a study of response to subunit inactivated influenza vaccine. TCRdb reprocessed the RT-PCR reads via MiXCR and lists one record per CDR3 protein. The data show about 300,000 distinct CDR3 sequences, just over 20% seen once. This sample comprised PBMCs from blood, obtained about 20 months after vaccination. The receptor source for this set is a man in his fifties or sixties who received an inactivated influenza vaccine.

In this sample, this clonotype turned up many times. The chain has TRBV3-1 and TRBJ2-1; 14 bases fit TRBD2. Germline-derived CDR1 and CDR2 are LGHDT and YNNKEL (reference sequence). The J segment lost 6 bases and the V segment lost 3 bases, leaving 7 bases of the junction unmatched. This CDR3 has 17 amino acids. This CDR3 reads CASSQMTSGGASNEQFF. The CDR3 coding sequence is TGTGCCAGCAGCCAGATGACTAGCGGGGGGGCGAGCAATGAGCAGTTCTTC.

The chain links TRBV19 to TRBJ1-2; 7 nucleotides agree with TRBD1. Germline CDR1 LNHDA, CDR2 SQIVND (reference sequence). The trim removed 4 bases at V and 2 bases at J, leaving 7 bases unmatched. This CDR3 is 15 amino acids long. CDR3 sequence reads: CASSKPGRGNYGYTF. CDR3 DNA: TGTGCCAGTAGTAAGCCTGGCAGGGGGAACTATGGCTACACCTTC.

The V call is TRBV5-6, the J call TRBJ2-3; perhaps TRBD2 as D (5 bases). Germline V gene data show CDR1 as SGHDT and CDR2 as YYEEEE. The CDR3 extends over 15 amino acids. The V gene lost 0 bases and the J gene lost 5 bases, with 13 bases spanning the gap. CDR3 sequence: CASSLALLGRDTQYF. In DNA form, the CDR3 reads TGTGCCAGCAGCTTGGCCTTATTGGGGAGAGATACGCAGTATTTT.

This clonotype occurred a few times. This chain connects TRBV20-1 to TRBJ2-7; weak D call: TRBD1 (6 bases). The V end lost 8 bases, the J end lost 2 bases, and 10 bases lay between the germline ends. Germline CDR1 DFQATT, CDR2 SNEGSKA (reference sequence). This CDR3 has 11 residues. CDR3 sequence: CSFGQTYEQYF. DNA of the CDR3: TGCAGTTTCGGACAGACCTACGAGCAGTACTTC.

A single count supports this clonotype. The chain joins TRBV24-1 to TRBJ2-2; D is perhaps TRBD1 (6 bases). Germline lookup yields CDR1 KGHDR and CDR2 SFDVKD. Trimming took off 6 bases at V and 4 bases at J, with 17 bases between the two ends. The CDR3 is made up of 16 amino acids. CDR3 coding DNA: TGTGCCACCAGTACCCCCGGGACACATTTCACCGGGGAGCTGTTTTTT. The encoded protein is CATSTPGTHFTGELFF.

The chain combines TRBV19 with TRBJ2-1, with D perhaps being TRBD1 or TRBD2 (5 bases each). The V gene's germline CDR1 is LNHDA and CDR2 SQIVND (reference sequence). V lost 8 bases and J 0 bases, leaving 17 bases between the germline ends. This CDR3 region has 16 residues. CDR3 loop: CASWGTGADSYNEQFF. The DNA for the CDR3 is TGTGCCAGTTGGGGAACCGGGGCAGACTCCTACAATGAGCAGTTCTTC.

Turning to this clonotype: Lacking the conserved final phenylalanine or tryptophan, this CDR3 likely reflects a read error. The chain recombines TRBV2 with TRBJ2-5, with TRBD2 as a possible D gene (6 bases). Germline V lookup: CDR1 SNHLY, CDR2 FYNNEI. Trimming took 5 bases from V and 5 from J, leaving 15 bases between them. This CDR3 comprises 14 residues. DNA for the CDR3: TGTGCCAGCAGTAACTTGGGGGGTGAGGAGACCCAGTACTCC. This codes for CASSNLGGEETQYS.

This clonotype was counted a few times. The V call is TRBV11-2, the J call TRBJ1-2; no clear D gene. The germline CDR1 and CDR2 sequences are SGHAT and FQNNGV. V lost 1 base to trimming and J lost 7 bases, with 13 bases between them. The CDR3 consists of 14 residues. CDR3 nucleotide sequence: TGTGCCAGCAGCTTAGGGGCCGGGTCGGTTGGCTACACCTTC. Residues: CASSLGAGSVGYTF.

J is TRBJ1-2 and V is TRBV4-2; D remains unclear. The germline V gene encodes CDR1 LGHNA and CDR2 YNFKEQ. CDR3 size: 15 residues. Trimming took 3 bases from V and 0 from J, leaving 11 bases between them. In nucleotides, the CDR3 is TGTGCCAGCAGCCACGTGACGGATACTAACTATGGCTACACCTTC. The encoded protein is CASSHVTDTNYGYTF.

The chain has TRBV5-4 and TRBJ1-5, with a possible D match to TRBD1 (5 bases). Trimming took 4 bases from V and 5 from J, leaving 34 bases between them. CDR1 and CDR2 from the germline V gene are SGHNT and YYREEE (reference sequence). The CDR3 totals 21 residues. CDR3 in DNA: TGTGCCAGCAGCCACGTCGTCAGGGCGACCCCACAGGCGAAGGAGGATCAGCCCCAGCATTTT. It codes for CASSHVVRATPQAKEDQPQHF.

V and J are TRBV10-3 and TRBJ1-1, with D uncertain. This CDR3 comprises 13 residues. Trimming removed 4 bases from V and 2 bases from J, with 8 bases in between. Germline V gene sequence: CDR1 ENHRY, CDR2 SYGVKD. The CDR3 DNA reads TGTGCCATCAGTGGGGCACTTAACACTGAAGCTTTCTTT. Protein: CAISGALNTEAFF.

The CDR3 here is CASSGGGASYNEQFF. In DNA form, the CDR3 reads TGCGCCAGCAGCGGCGGGGGGGCCTCCTACAATGAGCAGTTCTTC. This chain links TRBV5-1 with TRBJ2-1, with 9 positions matching TRBD2. Trimming took 4 bases from V and 0 from J; bases not matched to a gene: 2. Germline assignment: CDR1 SGHRS and CDR2 YFSETQ. This CDR3 has 15 amino acids. The full variable domain, its missing parts supplied by reference TRBV5-1 and TRBJ2-1, is KAGVTQTPRYLIKTRGQQVTLSCSPISGHRSVSWYQQTPGQGLQFLFEYFSETQRNKGNFPGRFSGRQFSNSRSEMNVSTLELGDSALYLCASSGGGASYNEQFFGPGTRLTVL.

The chain employs TRBV19 and TRBJ2-6, with 7 bases identical to TRBD2. The V segment lost 4 bases and the J segment 9 bases; nucleotides outside the gene matches: 3. CDR1 is LNHDA and CDR2 is SQIVND in the germline V gene (reference sequence). The CDR3 contains 13 residues. For the CDR3, the DNA is TGTGCCAGTAGTAAAACGGGAGGCAACGTCCTGACTTTC. This codes for CASSKTGGNVLTF.

Only a few counts were recorded for this clonotype. This rearrangement joins TRBV28 to TRBJ2-5; the D call may be TRBD1 or TRBD2 (5 bases each). V gave up 8 bases and J gave up 0 bases, with 10 bases separating them. Germline V gives CDR1 MDHEN, CDR2 SYDVKM. The CDR3 length is 13 residues. The CDR3 sequence is CASWGGYQETQYF. In nucleotides, the CDR3 is TGTGCCAGCTGGGGCGGGTACCAAGAGACCCAGTACTTC.

This clonotype was counted a few times. This rearrangement joins TRBV7-3 to TRBJ2-1; 9 nucleotides agree with TRBD1. CDR1 SGHTA and CDR2 FQGTGA come from the germline V gene. The CDR3 has 15 residues. J was trimmed by 4 bases and V by 5 bases; bases with no gene match: 6. Here the CDR3 DNA reads TGTGCCAGCAGCAAACAGGGGGCGCGATACAATGAGCAGTTCTTC. Amino acid sequence: CASSKQGARYNEQFF.

This clonotype was picked up a small number of times. The V call is TRBV3-1, the J call TRBJ2-1; TRBD2 matches 10 bases. After removal of 4 bases from V and 8 bases from J, the junction contained 8 bases not matched to a gene. CDR1 is LGHDT, CDR2 YNNKEL, per germline (reference sequence). The CDR3 is 15 residues long. CDR3 sequence reads: CASSRLAGVPDEQFF. The CDR3 nucleotides are TGTGCCAGCAGCCGCCTAGCGGGAGTTCCTGATGAGCAGTTCTTC.

This clonotype was detected ten times or more. V gene TRBV20-1 combines with J gene TRBJ1-1; D is unresolved. The CDR3 has 12 amino acids. Germline CDR1 DFQATT, CDR2 SNEGSKA (reference sequence). The V and J ends lost 3 bases and 1 base respectively, with 6 bases between them. The CDR3 bases are TGCAGTGCTAGGCCAACGAACACTGAAGCTTTCTTT. Translated, it gives CSARPTNTEAFF.

With regard to this clonotype: A read error is possible here, since a much larger clone lies one base away. V and J are TRBV5-5 and TRBJ1-1, with TRBD1 matching over 7 bases. V shed 0 bases, J shed 0 bases, and the junction held 8 bases outside the gene matches. The CDR3 loop spans 17 amino acids. Per germline, CDR1 SGHKS and CDR2 YYEKEE (reference sequence). CDR3 in DNA: TGTGCCAGCAGCTTGGGGACGACAGGGTTAATGAACACTGAAGCTTTCTTT. It specifies CASSLGTTGLMNTEAFF. Variable domain in full (rest from reference TRBV5-5 and TRBJ1-1): DAGVTQSPTHLIKTRGQQVTLRCSPISGHKSVSWYQQVLGQGPQFIFQYYEKEERGRGNFPDRFSARQFPNYSSELNVNALLLGDSALYLCASSLGTTGLMNTEAFFGQGTRLTVV.

This clonotype has only a few counts. The chain couples TRBV18 to TRBJ1-1; D might be TRBD1 (5 bases). CDR3 length: 15 residues. V was trimmed by 0 bases and J by 4 bases, leaving 12 bases between them. Germline-derived CDR1 and CDR2 are KGHSH and LQKENI. This CDR3 is CASSPPAGLGTEAFF. CDR3 sequence (DNA): TGTGCCAGCTCACCACCGGCAGGGTTAGGCACTGAAGCTTTCTTT.

The V call is TRBV6-5, the J call TRBJ1-1, with unresolved D. In germline, CDR1 is MNHEY, CDR2 SVGAGI. The CDR3 length is 15 residues. Trimming left V 2 bases short and J 6 bases short, with 16 bases between. In DNA, the CDR3 is TGTGCCAGCAGTTACCTCCCGGGTTGGAATCCTGAAGCTTTCTTT. Its protein is CASSYLPGWNPEAFF.

The V call is TRBV7-8, the J call TRBJ2-2; no firm D call. The CDR3 runs 12 residues. Trimming shortened V by 6 bases and J by 7 bases, and 9 bases separated the two germline ends. The germline gives CDR1 SGHVS, CDR2 FQNEAQ. The CDR3 DNA follows: TGTGCCAGCAGTATATATCTCGGGGAGCTGTTTTTT. Encoded protein: CASSIYLGELFF.

This clonotype turned up a few times. The chain uses TRBV2 and TRBJ1-1, with a tentative D call TRBD1 (6 bases). Germline assignment: CDR1 SNHLY and CDR2 FYNNEI. This CDR3 region has 12 residues. Trimming removed 5 bases at V and 5 bases at J, with 9 bases between. CDR3 region: CASSRDITEAFF. The CDR3 DNA is TGTGCCAGCAGTCGGGACATTACTGAAGCTTTCTTT.

The V and J genes are TRBV5-6 and TRBJ2-3, with 8 bases that match TRBD1. The ends lost 7 bases at V and 9 bases at J; junction bases unmatched: 7. The CDR3 is 12 residues long. CDR1 is SGHDT and CDR2 is YYEEEE in the germline V gene. CDR3 DNA sequence: TGTGCCAGCGGGACCGGACAGGGAACGCAGTATTTT. Translating gives CASGTGQGTQYF.

A remark on this clonotype: Mismatch with germline at one junction end may stem from a read error. The rearrangement joins TRBV28 to TRBJ1-5, with D possibly matching TRBD1 (6 bases). The CDR3 spans 16 residues. Germline-derived CDR1 and CDR2 are MDHEN and SYDVKM. The CDR3 spells CASSSWAGASNQAQHF. CDR3 sequence (DNA): TGTGCCAGCAGTTCATGGGCAGGGGCTAGCAATCAGGCCCAGCATTTT.

The chain employs TRBV11-2 and TRBJ2-5; the D gene is possibly TRBD1 (5 bases). CDR3 length equals 13 residues. Between the trimmed V and J ends, which lost 3 bases and 7 bases, there was a span of 12 bases. Germline V gene sequence: CDR1 SGHAT, CDR2 FQNNGV. The chain's CDR3 is CASSLGPDRTQYF. The DNA of the CDR3 is TGTGCCAGCAGCTTGGGCCCAGACAGGACCCAGTACTTC.

This clonotype was picked up a small number of times. V gene TRBV21-1 combines with J gene TRBJ2-3; the DNA was not used to check the table's D call, TRBD2. TRBV21-1 constitutes a pseudogene. This CDR3 is 20 amino acids long. CDR3: CASSERAVGLAGENTDTQYF. The CDR3 region has the DNA TGTGCCAGCAGCGAAAGGGCGGTGGGACTAGCGGGGGAGAACACAGATACGCAGTATTTT.

The V gene is TRBV7-2, the J gene TRBJ2-7; a weak D match, TRBD2 (6 bases). Germline V gene lookup returns CDR1 SGHTA and CDR2 FQGNSA. The V gene lost 4 bases and the J gene lost 2 bases, with 9 bases spanning the gap. This CDR3 contains 13 residues. Here the CDR3 DNA reads TGTGCCAGCAGCTCGAGCGGGCCCTACGAGCAGTACTTC. It yields the protein CASSSSGPYEQYF.

A few counts support this clonotype. V is TRBV20-1 and J is TRBJ2-1; D unresolved. V was cut by 3 bases and J by 9 bases, with 9 bases left in between. Germline V gene data show CDR1 as DFQATT and CDR2 as SNEGSKA (reference sequence). This CDR3 has 11 residues. CDR3 in DNA: TGCAGTGCTAGTTTATACGGTGAGCAGTTCTTC. Encoded protein: CSASLYGEQFF.

This chain links TRBV18 with TRBJ2-7; 9 bases line up with TRBD1. CDR1 and CDR2 (germline): KGHSH, LQKENI. Losses at the gene ends were 5 bases for V and 2 bases for J; bases not matched to a gene: 13. This CDR3 comprises 17 residues. The DNA for the CDR3 is TGTGCCAGCTCATCCCGGGACAGGGCCCTTAGAACCTACGAGCAGTACTTC. This codes for CASSSRDRALRTYEQYF.

The chain couples TRBV6-1 to TRBJ1-3; D remains unclear. This CDR3 is 15 amino acids long. Germline assignment: CDR1 MNHNS and CDR2 SASEGT. V lost 8 bases to trimming and J lost 3 bases, with 17 bases between them. The CDR3 DNA sequence: TGTGCCAGCCTCCCGACCCCAAATGGTGGAAACACCATATATTTT. This sequence encodes CASLPTPNGGNTIYF.

This clonotype was detected a few times. The rearrangement joins TRBV7-2 to TRBJ2-1; 7 bases are shared with TRBD2. Germline assignment: CDR1 SGHTA and CDR2 FQGNSA. The junction had 5 bases not matched to a gene; V was cut back by 3 bases and J by 0 bases. The CDR3 loop spans 16 amino acids. The CDR3 nucleotides read TGTGCCAGCAGCTTGGGAGGGACGACCTCCTACAATGAGCAGTTCTTC. As protein: CASSLGGTTSYNEQFF. Filled out from reference TRBV7-2 and TRBJ2-1, the complete variable domain reads GAGVSQSPSNKVTEKGKDVELRCDPISGHTALYWYRQSLGQGLEFLIYFQGNSAPDKSGLPSDRFSAERTGGSVSTLTIQRTQQEDSAVYLCASSLGGTTSYNEQFFGPGTRLTVL.